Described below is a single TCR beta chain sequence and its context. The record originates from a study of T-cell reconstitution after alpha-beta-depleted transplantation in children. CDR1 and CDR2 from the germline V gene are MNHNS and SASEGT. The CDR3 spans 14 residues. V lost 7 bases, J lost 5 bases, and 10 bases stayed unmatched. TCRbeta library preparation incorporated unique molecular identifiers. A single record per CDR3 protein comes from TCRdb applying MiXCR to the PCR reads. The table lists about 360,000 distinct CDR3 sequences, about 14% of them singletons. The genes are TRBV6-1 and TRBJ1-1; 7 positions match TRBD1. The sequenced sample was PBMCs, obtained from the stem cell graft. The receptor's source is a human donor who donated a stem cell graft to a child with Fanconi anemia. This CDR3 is CASISGGASTEAFF. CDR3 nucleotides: TGTGCCAGCATCTCAGGGGGGGCGAGTACTGAAGCTTTCTTT.